This T cell receptor (beta chain) was retrieved from a study of blood T cells in healthy people across ages. Alongside a J-beta primer mix, a sample-barcoded 5' primer served in a second PCR lasting about 7 to 11 cycles. TCRdb independently ran MiXCR on the 5' RACE reads; one entry per CDR3 protein. Among about 1.4 million distinct CDR3 sequences listed, around 59% were seen once. Total RNA, at least 5 micrograms per sample, was extracted from PBMCs. Specimen: blood. The receptor's source is a young man in good health.

CDR3: CASSQDGTSRDTEAFF. DNA for the CDR3: TGCGCCAGCAGCCAAGATGGGACATCCCGGGACACTGAAGCTTTCTTT. The chain uses TRBV4-1 and TRBJ1-1; D may be TRBD1 (6 bases). This CDR3 is built from 16 residues. Germline CDR1 MGHRA, CDR2 YSYEKL. V was trimmed by 0 bases and J by 3 bases, leaving 14 bases between them.